A selection of T cell receptor beta chains follows, all from one sample in a study of cytomegalovirus exposure and HLA in healthy donors. Method: immunoSEQ multiplex PCR; TCRdb's copy keeps in-frame clones and lacks some. Among 140,000 or so clones listed, over 70% were seen once. Sequenced material: PBMCs. These receptors originate from a middle-aged woman in good health and CMV-seronegative. CDR3s include the opening cysteine and the closing phenylalanine or tryptophan. D genes are given only for firm matches. Expanded clones get a size class; other rows say once, few or many, or leave the size out.

CDR3aa: CASTSTSRNTIYF; CDR3nt: TGTGCCAGCACCTCTACTTCCCGAAACACCATATATTTT; j_gene: TRBJ1-3; abundance: .; v_gene: TRBV28; d_gene: .
CDR3aa: CASSRTSGYNEQFF; CDR3nt: TGTGCCAGCAGCCGGACTAGCGGCTACAATGAGCAGTTCTTC; j_gene: TRBJ2-1; abundance: .; v_gene: TRBV14; d_gene: TRBD2
CDR3aa: CASSEESGEETQYF; CDR3nt: TGTGCCAGCAGTGAGGAGTCAGGGGAAGAGACCCAGTACTTC; j_gene: TRBJ2-5; abundance: few; v_gene: TRBV2; d_gene: .
CDR3aa: CTSSQEDSHQPQHF; CDR3nt: TGCACCAGCAGCCAGGAGGACAGTCATCAGCCCCAGCATTTT; j_gene: TRBJ1-5; abundance: few; v_gene: TRBV1; d_gene: .
CDR3aa: CASSEATGYYGYTF; CDR3nt: TGTGCCAGCAGTGAAGCGACAGGATATTATGGCTACACCTTC; j_gene: TRBJ1-2; abundance: .; v_gene: TRBV6-1; d_gene: .
CDR3aa: CSSSPLGGYEQYF; CDR3nt: TGTTCCAGCAGCCCGCTAGGGGGTTACGAGCAGTACTTC; j_gene: TRBJ2-7; abundance: .; v_gene: TRBV7-9; d_gene: .
CDR3aa: CASSQISTERVGRDRTQYF; CDR3nt: TGCGCCAGCAGCCAAATCTCGACGGAGCGGGTGGGACGGGATCGGACCCAGTACTTC; j_gene: TRBJ2-5; abundance: .; v_gene: TRBV4-1; d_gene: .
CDR3aa: CASSQGGPRDNEQFF; CDR3nt: TGTGCCAGCAGCCAGGGAGGGCCGAGAGACAATGAGCAGTTCTTC; j_gene: TRBJ2-1; abundance: .; v_gene: TRBV28; d_gene: TRBD2
CDR3aa: CASRTTGVNYGYTF; CDR3nt: TGTGCCAGCAGGACCACAGGGGTCAACTATGGCTACACCTTC; j_gene: TRBJ1-2; abundance: .; v_gene: TRBV28; d_gene: TRBD1
CDR3aa: CASSEAGTGGLAEKLFF; CDR3nt: TGTGCCAGCAGTGAAGCCGGGACAGGAGGCCTGGCTGAAAAACTGTTTTTT; j_gene: TRBJ1-4; abundance: .; v_gene: TRBV6-1; d_gene: TRBD1
CDR3aa: CATSSGRIYNEQFF; CDR3nt: TGTGCCACCTCAAGCGGGAGAATCTACAATGAGCAGTTCTTC; j_gene: TRBJ2-1; abundance: .; v_gene: TRBV7-8; d_gene: TRBD2
CDR3aa: CASSPGTGNSNQPQHF; CDR3nt: TGCGCCAGCAGCCCTGGGACAGGCAATAGCAATCAGCCCCAGCATTTT; j_gene: TRBJ1-5; abundance: .; v_gene: TRBV4-1; d_gene: TRBD1
CDR3aa: CASRAGTGNANEQFF; CDR3nt: TGTGCCAGCAGAGCCGGGACAGGGAACGCCAATGAGCAGTTCTTC; j_gene: TRBJ2-1; abundance: .; v_gene: TRBV6-1; d_gene: TRBD1
CDR3aa: CASSLDFQSNYGYTF; CDR3nt: TGTGCCAGCAGCTTAGATTTTCAGTCTAACTATGGCTACACCTTC; j_gene: TRBJ1-2; abundance: .; v_gene: TRBV7-8; d_gene: .
CDR3aa: CASSPGLYTGELFF; CDR3nt: TGTGCCAGCAGTCCGGGACTATACACCGGGGAGCTGTTTTTT; j_gene: TRBJ2-2; abundance: .; v_gene: TRBV6-1; d_gene: TRBD2
CDR3aa: CASRFGETQYF; CDR3nt: TGCGCCAGCAGGTTCGGGGAGACCCAGTACTTC; j_gene: TRBJ2-5; abundance: .; v_gene: TRBV5-1; d_gene: .
CDR3aa: CASSYGDRDDEKLFF; CDR3nt: TGTGCCAGCAGTTATGGGGACAGGGACGATGAAAAACTGTTTTTT; j_gene: TRBJ1-4; abundance: .; v_gene: TRBV6-5; d_gene: TRBD1
CDR3aa: CASSARASNFYEQYF; CDR3nt: TGTGCCAGCAGTGCCCGCGCTAGCAATTTCTACGAGCAGTACTTC; j_gene: TRBJ2-7; abundance: .; v_gene: TRBV25-1; d_gene: .
CDR3aa: CASRPFGAETGELFF; CDR3nt: TGTGCCAGTAGACCGTTTGGGGCCGAAACCGGGGAGCTGTTTTTT; j_gene: TRBJ2-2; abundance: .; v_gene: TRBV19; d_gene: .
CDR3aa: CAWEAEGFNEQFF; CDR3nt: TGTGCCTGGGAAGCGGAGGGGTTCAATGAGCAGTTCTTC; j_gene: TRBJ2-1; abundance: .; v_gene: TRBV30; d_gene: .
CDR3aa: CATSYRGNYGYTF; CDR3nt: TGTGCCACCAGCTACCGGGGGAACTATGGCTACACCTTC; j_gene: TRBJ1-2; abundance: .; v_gene: TRBV15; d_gene: .
CDR3aa: CASSRGWRGPYEQYF; CDR3nt: TGTGCCAGCAGTCGAGGCTGGCGGGGGCCCTACGAGCAGTACTTC; j_gene: TRBJ2-7; abundance: .; v_gene: TRBV6-5; d_gene: .
CDR3aa: CASSIRQAGFNEQYF; CDR3nt: TGTGCCAGCAGTATACGACAGGCTGGGTTCAACGAGCAGTACTTC; j_gene: TRBJ2-7; abundance: .; v_gene: TRBV2; d_gene: .
CDR3aa: CAWAGPQETQYF; CDR3nt: TGTGCCTGGGCAGGGCCCCAAGAGACCCAGTACTTC; j_gene: TRBJ2-5; abundance: .; v_gene: TRBV30; d_gene: .
CDR3aa: CASSLVRQGSTNEKLFF; CDR3nt: TGTGCCAGCAGCCTGGTCCGACAGGGCTCGACTAATGAAAAACTGTTTTTT; j_gene: TRBJ1-4; abundance: .; v_gene: TRBV28; d_gene: TRBD1
CDR3aa: CASSYLRSTDTQYF; CDR3nt: TGTGCCAGCAGTTACCTGAGAAGCACAGATACGCAGTATTTT; j_gene: TRBJ2-3; abundance: few; v_gene: TRBV6-5; d_gene: .
CDR3aa: CASSLTGFYGYTF; CDR3nt: TGTGCCAGCAGTCTCACAGGATTCTATGGCTACACCTTC; j_gene: TRBJ1-2; abundance: .; v_gene: TRBV5-8; d_gene: .
CDR3aa: CASSGTSGANALTF; CDR3nt: TGTGCCAGCAGTGGGACCTCTGGGGCCAACGCCCTGACTTTC; j_gene: TRBJ2-6; abundance: .; v_gene: TRBV25-1; d_gene: .
CDR3aa: CASTGGTTGELFF; CDR3nt: TGTGCCAGCACGGGGGGTACCACCGGGGAGCTGTTTTTT; j_gene: TRBJ2-2; abundance: .; v_gene: TRBV6-4; d_gene: TRBD2
CDR3aa: CASSLGTSGRGNEQFF; CDR3nt: TGTGCCAGCAGCTTAGGGACTAGCGGGAGAGGCAATGAGCAGTTCTTC; j_gene: TRBJ2-1; abundance: few; v_gene: TRBV7-2; d_gene: TRBD2
CDR3aa: CSSSLGGRDRGSGYTF; CDR3nt: TGTTCCAGCAGCTTAGGGGGCCGGGACAGGGGATCCGGCTACACCTTC; j_gene: TRBJ1-2; abundance: .; v_gene: TRBV7-9; d_gene: TRBD1
CDR3aa: CSVAFGGVGYGYTF; CDR3nt: TGCAGCGTTGCATTCGGGGGGGTTGGCTATGGCTACACCTTC; j_gene: TRBJ1-2; abundance: .; v_gene: TRBV29-1; d_gene: .
CDR3aa: CASSSAASGMTYEQYF; CDR3nt: TGTGCCAGCAGTTCCGCGGCTAGCGGGATGACATACGAGCAGTACTTC; j_gene: TRBJ2-7; abundance: .; v_gene: TRBV2; d_gene: TRBD2
CDR3aa: CATRGLNQPQHF; CDR3nt: TGTGCCACCAGAGGCCTCAATCAGCCCCAGCATTTT; j_gene: TRBJ1-5; abundance: .; v_gene: TRBV19; d_gene: .
CDR3aa: CASVGGASNEKLFF; CDR3nt: TGTGCCAGCGTGGGGGGGGCATCTAATGAAAAACTGTTTTTT; j_gene: TRBJ1-4; abundance: .; v_gene: TRBV19; d_gene: .
CDR3aa: CSVEGQITSTEAFF; CDR3nt: TGCAGCGTGGAAGGACAGATAACGAGCACTGAAGCTTTCTTT; j_gene: TRBJ1-1; abundance: .; v_gene: TRBV29-1; d_gene: .
CDR3aa: CASSVGRGTEAFF; CDR3nt: TGTGCCAGCAGTGTAGGGAGAGGGACTGAAGCTTTCTTT; j_gene: TRBJ1-1; abundance: once; v_gene: TRBV2; d_gene: .
CDR3aa: CASSFRRERQETQYF; CDR3nt: TGTGCCAGCAGCTTCCGCAGGGAACGGCAGGAGACCCAGTACTTC; j_gene: TRBJ2-5; abundance: once; v_gene: TRBV7-9; d_gene: .
CDR3aa: CASSLGLSYGYTF; CDR3nt: TGTGCCAGCAGCCTGGGACTTAGCTATGGCTACACCTTC; j_gene: TRBJ1-2; abundance: .; v_gene: TRBV7-9; d_gene: .
CDR3aa: CASNQRVEDTEAFF; CDR3nt: TGTGCCAGCAATCAAAGGGTGGAGGACACTGAAGCTTTCTTT; j_gene: TRBJ1-1; abundance: .; v_gene: TRBV6-6; d_gene: .
CDR3aa: CASSLAAGSYEQYF; CDR3nt: TGTGCCAGCAGCTTAGCGGCAGGATCCTACGAGCAGTACTTC; j_gene: TRBJ2-7; abundance: .; v_gene: TRBV7-2; d_gene: .
CDR3aa: CASSLGPTDSQPQHF; CDR3nt: TGCGCCAGCAGCTTGGGGCCGACGGACAGTCAGCCCCAGCATTTT; j_gene: TRBJ1-5; abundance: .; v_gene: TRBV5-1; d_gene: .
CDR3aa: CASLGLASETQYF; CDR3nt: TGTGCCAGCCTTGGACTAGCTTCGGAGACCCAGTACTTC; j_gene: TRBJ2-5; abundance: .; v_gene: TRBV6-1; d_gene: TRBD2
CDR3aa: CASSQGQRYNEQFF; CDR3nt: TGTGCCAGCAGTCAGGGACAGAGATACAATGAGCAGTTCTTC; j_gene: TRBJ2-1; abundance: once; v_gene: TRBV6-1; d_gene: TRBD1
CDR3aa: CASSLGQNFQNEKLFF; CDR3nt: TGCGCCAGCAGCTTGGGCCAGAATTTTCAGAATGAAAAACTGTTTTTT; j_gene: TRBJ1-4; abundance: .; v_gene: TRBV5-1; d_gene: .
CDR3aa: CASSIEDTQYF; CDR3nt: TGCGCCAGTAGCATAGAAGATACGCAGTATTTT; j_gene: TRBJ2-3; abundance: .; v_gene: TRBV4-1; d_gene: .
CDR3aa: CASSEYGYVDEAFF; CDR3nt: TGTGCCAGCAGTGAATACGGTTATGTTGATGAAGCTTTCTTT; j_gene: TRBJ1-1; abundance: .; v_gene: TRBV6-1; d_gene: .
CDR3aa: CASSRTPRVYGYTF; CDR3nt: TGCGCCAGCAGCAGGACGCCCAGGGTCTATGGCTACACCTTC; j_gene: TRBJ1-2; abundance: few; v_gene: TRBV4-1; d_gene: .
CDR3aa: CASSSLAGASYNEQFF; CDR3nt: TGTGCCAGCAGTTCCTTAGCGGGAGCGTCCTACAATGAGCAGTTCTTC; j_gene: TRBJ2-1; abundance: .; v_gene: TRBV6-5; d_gene: TRBD2
CDR3aa: CASSLVTGEPYYGYTF; CDR3nt: TGTGCCAGCAGCTTGGTTACAGGCGAACCGTACTATGGCTACACCTTC; j_gene: TRBJ1-2; abundance: few; v_gene: TRBV5-6; d_gene: .
CDR3aa: CASSGSGGAYEQYF; CDR3nt: TGTGCCAGCAGTGGTAGCGGGGGGGCCTACGAGCAGTACTTC; j_gene: TRBJ2-7; abundance: .; v_gene: TRBV27; d_gene: TRBD2
CDR3aa: CASSLWASGDTDTQYF; CDR3nt: TGTGCCAGCAGTTTATGGGCTAGCGGGGACACAGATACGCAGTATTTT; j_gene: TRBJ2-3; abundance: .; v_gene: TRBV28; d_gene: TRBD2
CDR3aa: CASSPLTDNYGYTF; CDR3nt: TGTGCCAGCTCACCACTCACAGATAACTATGGCTACACCTTC; j_gene: TRBJ1-2; abundance: few; v_gene: TRBV18; d_gene: .
CDR3aa: CASSPRGAGVKDSEAFF; CDR3nt: TGTGCCAGCTCACCACGAGGGGCAGGGGTGAAGGACTCTGAAGCTTTCTTT; j_gene: TRBJ1-1; abundance: .; v_gene: TRBV18; d_gene: .
CDR3aa: CASSLDQGSGETQYF; CDR3nt: TGTGCCAGCAGCTTGGACCAGGGTTCGGGTGAGACCCAGTACTTC; j_gene: TRBJ2-5; abundance: .; v_gene: TRBV5-6; d_gene: .
CDR3aa: CASSQEGAGASQPQHF; CDR3nt: TGCGCCAGCAGCCAAGAGGGGGCAGGGGCCAGCCAGCCCCAGCATTTT; j_gene: TRBJ1-5; abundance: .; v_gene: TRBV4-1; d_gene: .
CDR3aa: CASSYSSWDRGGYTF; CDR3nt: TGTGCCAGCAGTTACTCGTCATGGGACAGGGGAGGCTACACCTTC; j_gene: TRBJ1-2; abundance: .; v_gene: TRBV6-5; d_gene: TRBD1